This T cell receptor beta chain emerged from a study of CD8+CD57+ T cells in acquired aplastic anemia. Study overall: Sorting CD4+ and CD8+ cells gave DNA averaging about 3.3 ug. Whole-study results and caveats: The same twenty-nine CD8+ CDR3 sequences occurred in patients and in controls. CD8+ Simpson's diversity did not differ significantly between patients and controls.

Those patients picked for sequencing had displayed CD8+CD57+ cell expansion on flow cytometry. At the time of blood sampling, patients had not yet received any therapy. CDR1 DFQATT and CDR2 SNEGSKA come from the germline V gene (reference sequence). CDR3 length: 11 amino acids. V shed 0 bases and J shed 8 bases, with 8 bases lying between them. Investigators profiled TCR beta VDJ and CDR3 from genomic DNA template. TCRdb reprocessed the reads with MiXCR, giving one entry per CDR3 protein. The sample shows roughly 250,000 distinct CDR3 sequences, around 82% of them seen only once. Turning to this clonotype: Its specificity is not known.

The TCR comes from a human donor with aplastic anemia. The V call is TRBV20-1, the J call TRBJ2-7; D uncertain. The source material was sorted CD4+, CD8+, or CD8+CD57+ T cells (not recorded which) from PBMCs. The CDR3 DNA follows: TGCAGTGCTAGAGATAGAGGACAGCAGTACTTC. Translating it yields CSARDRGQQYF.